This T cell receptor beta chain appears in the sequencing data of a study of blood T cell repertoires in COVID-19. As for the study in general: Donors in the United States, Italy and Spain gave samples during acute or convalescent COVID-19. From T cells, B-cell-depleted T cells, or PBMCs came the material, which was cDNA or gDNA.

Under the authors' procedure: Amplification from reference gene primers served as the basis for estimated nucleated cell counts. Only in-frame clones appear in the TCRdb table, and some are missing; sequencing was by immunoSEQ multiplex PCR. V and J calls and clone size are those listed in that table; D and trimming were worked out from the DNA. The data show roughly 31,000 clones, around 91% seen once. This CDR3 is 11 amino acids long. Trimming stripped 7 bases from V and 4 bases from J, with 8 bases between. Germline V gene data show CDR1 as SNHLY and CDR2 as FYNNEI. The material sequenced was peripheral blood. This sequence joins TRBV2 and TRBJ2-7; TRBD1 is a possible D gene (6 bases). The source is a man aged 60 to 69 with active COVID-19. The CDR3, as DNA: TGTGCCAGCACCCAGGGGTACGAGCAGTACTTC. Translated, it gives CASTQGYEQYF.